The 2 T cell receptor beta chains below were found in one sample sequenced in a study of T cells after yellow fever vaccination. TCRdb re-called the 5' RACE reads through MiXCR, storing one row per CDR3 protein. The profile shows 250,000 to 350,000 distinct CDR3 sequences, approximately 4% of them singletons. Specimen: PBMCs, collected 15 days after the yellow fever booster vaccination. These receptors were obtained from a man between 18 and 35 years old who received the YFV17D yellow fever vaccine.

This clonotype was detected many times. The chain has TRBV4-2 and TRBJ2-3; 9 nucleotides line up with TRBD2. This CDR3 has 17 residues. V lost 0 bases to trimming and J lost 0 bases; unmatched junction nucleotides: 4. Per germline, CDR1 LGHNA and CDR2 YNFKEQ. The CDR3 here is CASSQDLLAGSTDTQYF. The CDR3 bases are TGTGCCAGCAGCCAAGATCTCCTAGCGGGAAGCACAGATACGCAGTATTTT.

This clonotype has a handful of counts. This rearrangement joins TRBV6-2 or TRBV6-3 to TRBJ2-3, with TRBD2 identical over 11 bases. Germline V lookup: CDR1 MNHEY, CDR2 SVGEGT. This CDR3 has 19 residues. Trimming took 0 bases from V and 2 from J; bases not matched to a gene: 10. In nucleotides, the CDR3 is TGTGCCAGCAGTTACTCCACGACTAGCGGGGCCATCATCACAGATACGCAGTATTTT. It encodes CASSYSTTSGAIITDTQYF.